This TCR beta chain was identified during a study of OX40 agonist ivuxolimab in advanced cancers. Study as a whole: Earlier treatment with anti-PD-1, anti-PD-L1 or anti-CTLA-4 was permitted, and about 40% had received some. Study conclusions and caveats: Clonal expansion from baseline to week 6 occurred in both CD4+ and CD8+ T cells.

TCRdb's copy holds only in-frame clones and misses some; the assay was immunoSEQ multiplex PCR. Here the sample spans some 43,000 clones, around 92% being singletons. Turning to this clone: Its antigen is as yet unknown.

The germline V gene encodes CDR1 SGHRS and CDR2 YFSETQ. The CDR3 loop spans 13 amino acids. V dropped 1 base and J dropped 8 bases, with 10 bases sitting between them. With baseline, cycle 4 day 1, and cycle 7 day 1 as timepoints, blood was sampled. Specimen: CD4+ or CD8+ T cells sorted from blood, collected in a trial of the OX40 agonist ivuxolimab. The TCR sequence derives from an adult with an advanced solid tumor such as melanoma, head and neck, liver or kidney cancer. This chain links TRBV5-1 with TRBJ2-1; D is uncertain. CDR3 loop: CASSLPGSDEQFF. The CDR3 coding sequence is TGCGCCAGCAGCTTGCCAGGTTCGGATGAGCAGTTCTTC.